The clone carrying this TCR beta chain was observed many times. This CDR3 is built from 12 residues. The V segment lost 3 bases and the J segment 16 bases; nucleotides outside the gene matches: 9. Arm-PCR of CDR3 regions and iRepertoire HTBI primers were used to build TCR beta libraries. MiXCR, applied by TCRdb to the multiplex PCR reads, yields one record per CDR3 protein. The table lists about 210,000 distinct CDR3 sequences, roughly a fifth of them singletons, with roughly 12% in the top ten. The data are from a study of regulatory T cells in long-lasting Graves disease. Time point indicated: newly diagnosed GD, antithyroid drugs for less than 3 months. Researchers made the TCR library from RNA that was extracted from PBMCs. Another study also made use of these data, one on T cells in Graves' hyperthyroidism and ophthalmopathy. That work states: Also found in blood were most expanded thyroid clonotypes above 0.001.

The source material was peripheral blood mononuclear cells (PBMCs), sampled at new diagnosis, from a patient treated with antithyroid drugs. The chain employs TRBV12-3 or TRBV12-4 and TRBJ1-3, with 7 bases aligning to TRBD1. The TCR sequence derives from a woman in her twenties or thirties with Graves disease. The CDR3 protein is CASSFGGQRRYF. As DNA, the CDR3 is TGTGCCAGCAGTTTCGGGGGACAGAGACGCTATTTT.